A single sample is the source of the 17 T cell receptor beta chains below, sequenced in a study of control samples from healthy donors and cancer patients. The assay was immunoSEQ multiplex PCR, and TCRdb's table has in-frame clones only and misses some. The data show 90,000 to 130,000 clones, 88% seen once. The sequenced material came from PBMCs. Every receptor here comes from an older woman with lung cancer.

The rearrangement joins TRBV4-1 to TRBJ1-3; D call uncertain. V lost 4 bases and J lost 2, with 18 bases in between. The CDR3 spans 17 residues. Germline CDR1 and CDR2: MGHRA and YSYEKL. The CDR3 nucleotides are TGCGCCAGCAGCCCCGAGAAAGGCAGGAGCGCTGGAAACACCATATATTTT. Its protein product is CASSPEKGRSAGNTIYF.

This chain links TRBV12-3 or TRBV12-4 with TRBJ1-4, with D hard to call. The CDR3 is 13 amino acids. Deletions cut 6 bases from V and 8 bases from J, with 13 bases between. Written as DNA, the CDR3 is TGTGCCAGCAGCCCGCTAATGGAAGAAAAACTGTTTTTT. Its translation is CASSPLMEEKLFF.

Turning to this clone: This same CDR3 is encoded by further DNA sequences in the sample. The rearrangement uses TRBV25-1 and TRBJ1-3, with D unresolved. Germline loops: CDR1 MGHDK, CDR2 SYGVNS. There are 16 residues in the CDR3. Trimming left V 4 bases short and J 0 bases short, with 13 bases between. CDR3 amino acids: CASSGVGLSSGNTIYF. DNA of the CDR3: TGTGCCAGCAGTGGTGTAGGGCTTAGCTCTGGAAACACCATATATTTT.

This clone was counted a few times. The chain recombines TRBV5-1 with TRBJ2-1, with D possibly matching TRBD1 (6 bases). There are 15 residues in the CDR3. From germline, CDR1 is SGHRS and CDR2 YFSETQ. Trimming left V 0 bases short and J 2 bases short, with 9 bases between. CDR3 bases: TGCGCCAGCAGCTTGGTGGCAGGGGCCTACAATGAGCAGTTCTTC. It encodes CASSLVAGAYNEQFF. The full variable domain, with the rest looked up from reference TRBV5-1 and TRBJ2-1, is KAGVTQTPRYLIKTRGQQVTLSCSPISGHRSVSWYQQTPGQGLQFLFEYFSETQRNKGNFPGRFSGRQFSNSRSEMNVSTLELGDSALYLCASSLVAGAYNEQFFGPGTRLTVL.

The chain recombines TRBV4-1 with TRBJ1-5; D remains unclear. In germline, CDR1 is MGHRA, CDR2 YSYEKL. The CDR3 is 14 residues long. V was shortened by 3 bases and J by 3 bases, with 9 bases between the two germline ends. This chain's CDR3 is CASSQMTVNQPQHF. The CDR3 bases are TGCGCCAGCAGCCAGATGACTGTCAATCAGCCCCAGCATTTT.

The table lists this clone with a count of one. The V gene is TRBV7-3, the J gene TRBJ2-3, with 7 nucleotides matching TRBD2. The V gene end was trimmed by 3 bases and the J gene end by 1 base; junction bases not matched to a gene: 1. Germline V gene sequence: CDR1 SGHTA, CDR2 FQGTGA. The CDR3 sequence is 14 residues long. CDR3 DNA: TGTGCCAGCAGCTTCCGGGAGGGCACAGATACGCAGTATTTT. The encoded protein is CASSFREGTDTQYF.

This chain links TRBV27 with TRBJ1-1; perhaps TRBD1 as D (5 bases). With 4 bases removed from V and 6 bases from J, the gap between germline ends came to 15 bases. CDR3 length equals 14 residues. The germline V gene has CDR1 MNHEY and CDR2 SMNVEV (reference sequence). The CDR3 loop reads CASSSQGPHSEAFF. The CDR3 DNA sequence: TGTGCCAGCAGTTCGCAGGGTCCCCACTCTGAAGCTTTCTTT.

The CDR3 loop reads CASSLAGVRDEQYF. CDR3 sequence (DNA): TGTGCCAGCAGCCTAGCGGGAGTCCGAGACGAGCAGTACTTC. The chain couples TRBV11-3 to TRBJ2-7, with TRBD2 matching 10 bases. With 5 bases clipped from V and 5 bases from J, the junction kept 6 bases outside the gene matches. Germline lookup yields CDR1 SGHNT and CDR2 YENEEA. The CDR3 is 14 residues long. Together with reference TRBV11-3 and TRBJ2-7, the CDR3 gives the full variable domain: EAGVVQSPRYKIIEKKQPVAFWCNPISGHNTLYWYLQNLGQGPELLIRYENEEAVDDSQLPKDRFSAERLKGVDSTLKIQPAELGDSAVYLCASSLAGVRDEQYFGPGTRLTVT.

This rearrangement joins TRBV9 to TRBJ2-7; perhaps TRBD1 as D (6 bases). The CDR3 has 14 residues. CDR1 and CDR2 from the germline V gene are SGDLS and YYNGEE. The germline V and J ends were trimmed by 4 bases and 3 bases, with 14 bases remaining between them. CDR3 coding DNA: TGTGCCAGCAGCCCCCGACAGGATCGCTACGAGCAGTACTTC. It is translated as CASSPRQDRYEQYF.

The rearrangement uses TRBV3-1 (or the pseudogene TRBV3-2) and TRBJ2-1; D may correspond to TRBD1 or TRBD2 (6 bases each). CDR3 length: 14 amino acids. Germline assignment: CDR1 LGHDT and CDR2 YNNKEL (reference sequence). V lost 1 base, J lost 10 bases, and 14 bases lay in between. This CDR3 reads CASSQAPVGGEQFF. Here the CDR3 DNA reads TGTGCCAGCAGCCAAGCCCCGGTAGGGGGGGAGCAGTTCTTC.

V and J are TRBV5-4 and TRBJ2-2; D not resolved. Germline values: CDR1 SGHNT, CDR2 YYREEE (reference sequence). CDR3 length: 14 amino acids. V was shortened by 4 bases and J by 1 base, with 8 bases between the two germline ends. In DNA form, the CDR3 reads TGTGCCAGCAGCCCGAGACAGAACACCGGGGAGCTGTTTTTT. Encoded protein: CASSPRQNTGELFF.

The gene calls are TRBV5-1 and TRBJ2-1; D is possibly TRBD1 or TRBD2 (6 bases each). The CDR3 runs to 14 residues. V was trimmed by 5 bases and J by 10 bases, leaving 19 bases between them. Germline CDR1 reads SGHRS; CDR2 reads YFSETQ. CDR3 loop: CASSQGSGAGEQFF. The CDR3 DNA sequence: TGCGCCAGCAGTCAGGGGTCGGGGGCTGGAGAGCAGTTCTTC.

This clone was seen only once. The chain recombines TRBV30 with TRBJ2-2; D is perhaps TRBD1 (6 bases). This CDR3 is 15 amino acids long. V was cut by 1 base and J by 1 base, with 10 bases left in between. Germline CDR1 GTSNPN, CDR2 SVGIG (reference sequence). The CDR3 sequence: CAWSAKGQNTGELFF. The CDR3 DNA sequence: TGTGCCTGGAGTGCTAAGGGACAGAACACCGGGGAGCTGTTTTTT.

This clone was observed once. V is TRBV5-1 and J is TRBJ2-3; 10 bases map to TRBD2. Trimming at V came to 4 bases and at J to 4 bases, leaving 3 bases not matched to a gene. The germline gives CDR1 SGHRS, CDR2 YFSETQ. The CDR3 extends over 14 amino acids. CDR3 amino acids: CASSPGTSADTQYF. The CDR3 coding sequence is TGCGCCAGCAGCCCGGGGACTAGCGCAGATACGCAGTATTTT.

The rearrangement uses TRBV5-4 and TRBJ2-2; D may match TRBD1 or TRBD2 (6 bases each). Trimming pared 4 bases from V and 1 base from J, leaving 23 bases between. Germline-derived CDR1 and CDR2 are SGHNT and YYREEE (reference sequence). The CDR3 has 19 residues. CDR3 region: CASSPRGQGLLLNTGELFF. In DNA, the CDR3 is TGTGCCAGCAGCCCCCGGGGGCAGGGGCTCCTCCTGAACACCGGGGAGCTGTTTTTT.

The genes are TRBV12-3 or TRBV12-4 and TRBJ1-2, with D tentatively TRBD1 (5 bases). V lost 10 bases and J lost 6, with 9 bases in between. This CDR3 is built from 10 residues. CDR3 in DNA: TGTGCCACCCAGGGAAATGGCTACACCTTC. Residues: CATQGNGYTF.

The count of this clone is one. This chain joins TRBV6-5 and TRBJ2-7; 9 bases line up with TRBD1. The junction had 7 bases not matched to a gene; V was cut back by 6 bases and J by 7 bases. Germline CDR1 MNHEY, CDR2 SVGAGI. The CDR3 runs to 13 residues. The CDR3 bases are TGTGCCAGCAGCCGAGACAGGGGGGGAGAGCAGTACTTC. Protein: CASSRDRGGEQYF.